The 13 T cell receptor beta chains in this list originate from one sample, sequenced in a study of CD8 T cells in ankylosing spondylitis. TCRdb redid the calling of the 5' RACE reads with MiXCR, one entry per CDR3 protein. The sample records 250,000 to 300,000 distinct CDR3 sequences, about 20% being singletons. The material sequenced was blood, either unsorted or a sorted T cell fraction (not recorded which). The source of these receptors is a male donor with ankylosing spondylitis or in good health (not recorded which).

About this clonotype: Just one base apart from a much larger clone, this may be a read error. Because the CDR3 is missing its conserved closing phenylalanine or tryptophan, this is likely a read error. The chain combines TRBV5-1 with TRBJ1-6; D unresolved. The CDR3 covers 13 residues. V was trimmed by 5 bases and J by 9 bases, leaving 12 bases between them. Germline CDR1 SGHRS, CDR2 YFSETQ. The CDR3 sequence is CASRRAEGSPLHL. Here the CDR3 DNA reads TGCGCCAGCAGGAGAGCAGAAGGTTCACCCCTCCACCTT.

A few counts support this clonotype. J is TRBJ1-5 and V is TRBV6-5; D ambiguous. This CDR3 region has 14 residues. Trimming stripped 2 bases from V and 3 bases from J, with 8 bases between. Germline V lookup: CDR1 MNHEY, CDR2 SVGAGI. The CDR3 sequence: CASSYRDTNQPQHF. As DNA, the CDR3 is TGTGCCAGCAGTTACCGGGATACCAATCAGCCCCAGCATTTT.

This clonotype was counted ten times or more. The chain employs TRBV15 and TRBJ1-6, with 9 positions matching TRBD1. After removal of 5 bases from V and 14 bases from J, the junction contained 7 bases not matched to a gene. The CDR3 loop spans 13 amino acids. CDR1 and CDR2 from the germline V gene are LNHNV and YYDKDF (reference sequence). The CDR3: CATSRGQGKALHF. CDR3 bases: TGTGCCACCAGCCGCGGACAGGGGAAGGCCCTCCACTTT.

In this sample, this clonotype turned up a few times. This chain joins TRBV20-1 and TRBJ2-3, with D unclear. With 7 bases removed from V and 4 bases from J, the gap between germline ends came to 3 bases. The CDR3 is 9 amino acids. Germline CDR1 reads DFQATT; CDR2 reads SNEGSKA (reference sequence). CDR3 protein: CSDSDTQYF. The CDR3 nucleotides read TGCAGTGACTCAGATACGCAGTATTTT.

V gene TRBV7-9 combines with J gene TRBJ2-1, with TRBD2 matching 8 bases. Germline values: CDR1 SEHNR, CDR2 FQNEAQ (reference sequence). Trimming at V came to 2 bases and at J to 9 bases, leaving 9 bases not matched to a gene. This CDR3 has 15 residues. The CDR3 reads CASSLSAGVLGEQFF. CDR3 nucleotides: TGTGCCAGCAGCTTATCAGCGGGAGTATTGGGTGAGCAGTTCTTC.

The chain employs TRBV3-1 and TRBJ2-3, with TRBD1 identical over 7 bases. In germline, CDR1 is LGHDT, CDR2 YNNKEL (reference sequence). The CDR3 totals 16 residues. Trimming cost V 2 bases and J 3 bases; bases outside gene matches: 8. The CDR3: CASSQSPGTATDTQYF. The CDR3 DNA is TGTGCCAGCAGCCAATCCCCCGGGACAGCTACAGATACGCAGTATTTT.

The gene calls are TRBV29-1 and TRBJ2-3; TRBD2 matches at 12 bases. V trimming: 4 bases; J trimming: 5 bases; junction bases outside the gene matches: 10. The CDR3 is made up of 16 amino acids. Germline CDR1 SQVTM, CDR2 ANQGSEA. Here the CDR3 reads CSVARLAGAGGDTQYF. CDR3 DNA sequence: TGCAGCGTTGCGAGACTAGCGGGGGCGGGAGGAGATACGCAGTATTTT.

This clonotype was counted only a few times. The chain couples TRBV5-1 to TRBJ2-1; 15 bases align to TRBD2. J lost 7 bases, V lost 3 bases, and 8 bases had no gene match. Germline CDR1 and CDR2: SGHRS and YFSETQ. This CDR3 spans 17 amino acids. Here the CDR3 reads CASSSGLAGGSPNEQFF. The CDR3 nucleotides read TGCGCCAGCAGCTCGGGACTAGCGGGAGGCAGCCCAAATGAGCAGTTCTTC.

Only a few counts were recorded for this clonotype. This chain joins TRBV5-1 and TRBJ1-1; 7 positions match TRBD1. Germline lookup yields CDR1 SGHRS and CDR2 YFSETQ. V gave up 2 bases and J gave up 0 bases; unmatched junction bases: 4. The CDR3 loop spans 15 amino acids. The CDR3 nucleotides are TGCGCCAGCAGCTTAAAGACAGGGATGAACACTGAAGCTTTCTTT. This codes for CASSLKTGMNTEAFF.

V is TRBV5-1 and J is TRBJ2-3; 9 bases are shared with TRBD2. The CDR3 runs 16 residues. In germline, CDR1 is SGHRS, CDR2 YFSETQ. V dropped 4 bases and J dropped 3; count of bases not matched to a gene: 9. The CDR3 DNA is TGCGCCAGCAGCCTCGGGACTAGCATGGGGACAGATACGCAGTATTTT. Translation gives CASSLGTSMGTDTQYF.

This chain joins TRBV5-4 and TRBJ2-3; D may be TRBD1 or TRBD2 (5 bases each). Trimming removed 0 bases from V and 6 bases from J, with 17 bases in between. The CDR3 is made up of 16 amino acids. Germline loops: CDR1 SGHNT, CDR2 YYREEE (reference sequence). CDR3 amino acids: CASSLGMGTARDTQYF. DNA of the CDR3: TGTGCCAGCAGCTTGGGAATGGGGACGGCGCGGGATACGCAGTATTTT.

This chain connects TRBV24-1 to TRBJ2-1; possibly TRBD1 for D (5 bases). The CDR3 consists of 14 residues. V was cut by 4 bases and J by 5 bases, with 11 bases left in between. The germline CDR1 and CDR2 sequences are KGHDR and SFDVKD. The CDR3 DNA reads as TGTGCCACCAGTGACAGGGTGAAGCACAATGAGCAGTTCTTC. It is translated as CATSDRVKHNEQFF.

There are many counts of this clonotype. The CDR3 nucleotides are TGTGCCAGCAGCGGGGGGCGGAATTCACCCCTCCACTTT. Its translation: CASSGGRNSPLHF. The chain is built from TRBV11-2 and TRBJ1-6; maybe TRBD1 (6 bases). The length of the CDR3 is 13 residues. V lost 5 bases and J lost 7, with 9 bases in between. Germline loops: CDR1 SGHAT, CDR2 FQNNGV.